The entry below gives a single T cell receptor (beta chain) sequence along with its context. This record comes from a study of OX40 agonist ivuxolimab in advanced cancers. TCRdb's copy holds only in-frame clones and misses some; the assay was immunoSEQ multiplex PCR. The table records around 84,000 clones, over 85% of them present only once. From germline, CDR1 is MNHNS and CDR2 SASEGT. Losses at the gene ends were 2 bases for V and 11 bases for J; bases not matched to a gene: 3. This CDR3 spans 11 amino acids. This sequence joins TRBV6-1 and TRBJ2-7, with TRBD1 identical over 7 bases. The starting material was CD4+ or CD8+ T cells sorted from blood, obtained in a trial of the OX40 agonist ivuxolimab. The TCR comes from an adult with an advanced solid tumor such as melanoma, head and neck, liver or kidney cancer. CDR3 nucleotides: TGTGCCAGCAGTGAACTTGGACAGGAGTACTTC. The encoded protein is CASSELGQEYF.